These 28 T cell receptor beta chains were sequenced from one sample in a study of blood T cell repertoires in COVID-19. The method was immunoSEQ multiplex PCR; TCRdb's version includes in-frame clones alone and lacks a portion of them. The table has about 340,000 clones, around 83% seen once. The source material was peripheral blood. Receptor source: a young man with active or convalescent COVID-19.

The gene calls are TRBV9 and TRBJ2-4; TRBD1 matches 10 bases. The trim removed 5 bases at V and 6 bases at J, leaving 8 bases unmatched. The CDR3 is 15 amino acids. Germline loops: CDR1 SGDLS, CDR2 YYNGEE. The chain's CDR3 is CASSRTGGSGNIQYF. The CDR3 nucleotides are TGTGCCAGCAGTCGGACAGGGGGGAGCGGAAACATTCAGTACTTC.

The chain recombines TRBV15 with TRBJ2-7; maybe TRBD1 (5 bases). V lost 4 bases to trimming and J lost 2 bases, with 12 bases between them. The V gene's germline CDR1 is LNHNV and CDR2 YYDKDF (reference sequence). The CDR3 has 14 residues. The CDR3 spells CATSTVQDTYEQYF. CDR3 DNA sequence: TGTGCCACCAGCACGGTACAGGACACCTACGAGCAGTACTTC.

This clone occurred once. V gene TRBV25-1 combines with J gene TRBJ1-1; D is ambiguous. The length of the CDR3 is 13 residues. CDR1 is MGHDK and CDR2 is SYGVNS in the germline V gene. The V gene lost 4 bases and the J gene lost 1 base, with 7 bases spanning the gap. The CDR3 DNA reads as TGTGCCAGCAGTGTCGGAGGGAACACTGAAGCTTTCTTT. It yields the protein CASSVGGNTEAFF.

This clone was seen once. This sequence joins TRBV5-1 and TRBJ2-3; 12 positions agree with TRBD2. The germline V gene encodes CDR1 SGHRS and CDR2 YFSETQ. V trimming: 4 bases; J trimming: 4 bases; junction bases outside the gene matches: 16. This CDR3 contains 19 residues. CDR3: CASSPLNSLAGGLSDTQYF. CDR3 sequence (DNA): TGCGCCAGCAGCCCACTTAACTCACTAGCGGGGGGCCTATCAGATACGCAGTATTTT. The full variable domain, with the rest looked up from reference TRBV5-1 and TRBJ2-3, is KAGVTQTPRYLIKTRGQQVTLSCSPISGHRSVSWYQQTPGQGLQFLFEYFSETQRNKGNFPGRFSGRQFSNSRSEMNVSTLELGDSALYLCASSPLNSLAGGLSDTQYFGPGTRLTVL.

V usage is TRBV24-1 and J usage is TRBJ1-5, with D tentatively TRBD1 (5 bases). Germline V CDR1 and CDR2: KGHDR, SFDVKD. CDR3 length equals 14 residues. Deletions cut 5 bases from V and 5 bases from J, with 12 bases between. The DNA for the CDR3 is TGTGCCACCAGTGCGGCCAGGGTAGATCAGCCCCAGCATTTT. Its protein product is CATSAARVDQPQHF.

In its sample, this clone was seen many times. The V call is TRBV4-1, the J call TRBJ1-1; D may be TRBD1 (5 bases). The CDR3 runs 12 residues. V dropped 5 bases and J dropped 8 bases, with 12 bases sitting between them. From germline, CDR1 is MGHRA and CDR2 YSYEKL. CDR3 protein: CASSAQAREAFF. The CDR3 coding sequence is TGCGCCAGCAGCGCACAGGCGAGGGAAGCTTTCTTT.

The chain links TRBV11-3 to TRBJ1-4; the D gene is possibly TRBD1 (6 bases). The CDR3 spans 15 residues. With 5 bases removed from V and 3 bases from J, the gap between germline ends came to 13 bases. Germline V CDR1 and CDR2: SGHNT, YENEEA. The CDR3, as DNA: TGTGCCAGCAGCCCTGAGGGGGGGTCTAATGAAAAACTGTTTTTT. This encodes CASSPEGGSNEKLFF.

This chain uses TRBV29-1 with TRBJ1-2; 9 nucleotides agree with TRBD1. The germline V gene has CDR1 SQVTM and CDR2 ANQGSEA. V was pared by 7 bases and J by 2 bases, with 8 bases of the junction left unmatched. This CDR3 comprises 14 residues. This chain's CDR3 is CSADRDRDNYGYTF. The CDR3 bases are TGCAGCGCCGACCGGGACAGGGACAACTATGGCTACACCTTC.

The chain uses TRBV28 and TRBJ2-1; no clear D. Trimming removed 5 bases from V and 8 bases from J, with 7 bases in between. The CDR3 sequence is 11 residues long. Germline-derived CDR1 and CDR2 are MDHEN and SYDVKM. CDR3 protein: CASSTLDEQFF. DNA for the CDR3: TGTGCCAGCAGTACATTGGATGAGCAGTTCTTC.

The J gene is TRBJ1-5, the V gene TRBV2; 9 nucleotides line up with TRBD1. Germline assignment: CDR1 SNHLY and CDR2 FYNNEI. The CDR3 has 13 amino acids. The V and J ends lost 8 bases and 4 bases, in that order; junction bases with no gene match: 3. CDR3 in DNA: TGTGCCAGCGGCGGGACAGGGAATCAGCCCCAGCATTTT. Amino acids: CASGGTGNQPQHF. Together with reference TRBV2 and TRBJ1-5, the CDR3 gives the full variable domain: EPEVTQTPSHQVTQMGQEVILRCVPISNHLYFYWYRQILGQKVEFLVSFYNNEISEKSEIFDDQFSVERPDGSNFTLKIRSTKLEDSAMYFCASGGTGNQPQHFGDGTRLSIL.

V and J are TRBV19 and TRBJ2-1; 9 bases line up with TRBD2. CDR3 length: 15 residues. The V and J ends lost 4 bases and 6 bases, in that order; junction bases with no gene match: 7. CDR1 LNHDA and CDR2 SQIVND come from the germline V gene (reference sequence). The DNA of the CDR3 is TGTGCCAGTAGTACTCCTAGCGGGAACCTCAATGAGCAGTTCTTC. Translating it yields CASSTPSGNLNEQFF. The full variable domain, with the rest looked up from reference TRBV19 and TRBJ2-1, is DGGITQSPKYLFRKEGQNVTLSCEQNLNHDAMYWYRQDPGQGLRLIYYSQIVNDFQKGDIAEGYSVSREKKESFPLTVTSAQKNPTAFYLCASSTPSGNLNEQFFGPGTRLTVL.

The chain joins TRBV7-2 to TRBJ2-1; tentative D call: TRBD1 (6 bases). Germline assignment: CDR1 SGHTA and CDR2 FQGNSA. V dropped 5 bases and J dropped 5 bases, with 10 bases sitting between them. The CDR3 runs to 13 residues. The CDR3 loop reads CASSTRTDNEQFF. The CDR3 DNA sequence: TGTGCCAGCAGCACTAGGACAGACAATGAGCAGTTCTTC.

This clone occurred a few times. The chain couples TRBV6-1 to TRBJ2-2; D perhaps matches TRBD2 (6 bases). Trimming shortened V by 5 bases and J by 8 bases, and 18 bases separated the two germline ends. Germline V gene lookup returns CDR1 MNHNS and CDR2 SASEGT. The CDR3 sequence is 15 residues long. This CDR3 reads CASSSLTSLGGELFF. For the CDR3, the DNA is TGTGCCAGCAGTTCCTTGACTAGTTTAGGAGGGGAGCTGTTTTTT.

V and J are TRBV7-9 and TRBJ2-1, with 14 positions matching TRBD2. With 4 bases clipped from V and 4 bases from J, the junction kept 3 bases outside the gene matches. The CDR3 has 16 amino acids. Germline V CDR1 and CDR2: SEHNR, FQNEAQ (reference sequence). CDR3 residues: CASSSGLAGAYNEQFF. The CDR3 nucleotides read TGTGCCAGCAGCTCGGGACTAGCGGGAGCATACAATGAGCAGTTCTTC.

The J gene is TRBJ2-2, the V gene TRBV11-3; 9 bases fit TRBD1. The CDR3 extends over 15 amino acids. The V and J ends lost 7 bases and 5 bases, in that order; junction bases with no gene match: 8. Germline CDR1 is SGHNT and CDR2 is YENEEA. The CDR3 protein is CASTPQGAPTGELFF. The CDR3 DNA reads as TGTGCCAGCACGCCACAGGGGGCGCCGACCGGGGAGCTGTTTTTT.

V gene TRBV7-9 combines with J gene TRBJ2-5, with 9 bases fitting TRBD1. Trimming took 1 base from V and 5 from J; bases not matched to a gene: 5. CDR1 and CDR2 from the germline V gene are SEHNR and FQNEAQ (reference sequence). The CDR3 extends over 15 amino acids. Written as DNA, the CDR3 is TGTGCCAGCAGCTTAGTGACAGGGGGGCAGGAGACCCAGTACTTC. Translation: CASSLVTGGQETQYF.

This clone turned up a few times. This chain joins TRBV5-1 and TRBJ2-4; tentative D call: TRBD2 (5 bases). CDR3 length: 13 residues. V dropped 3 bases and J dropped 9 bases, with 13 bases sitting between them. Germline V gene data show CDR1 as SGHRS and CDR2 as YFSETQ. CDR3 coding DNA: TGCGCCAGCAGCTCGCCCGACGCGGGCATTCAGTACTTC. Amino acid sequence: CASSSPDAGIQYF.

This clone was picked up a small number of times. The V call is TRBV5-4, the J call TRBJ1-3; D ambiguous. The CDR3 has 13 residues. Trimming removed 2 bases from V and 0 bases from J, with 3 bases in between. Germline values: CDR1 SGHNT, CDR2 YYREEE (reference sequence). The CDR3 spells CASSFFSGNTIYF. CDR3 DNA sequence: TGTGCCAGCAGCTTCTTCTCTGGAAACACCATATATTTT.

This sequence joins TRBV7-2 and TRBJ1-2; 9 bases line up with TRBD1. CDR3 length equals 15 residues. Germline-derived CDR1 and CDR2 are SGHTA and FQGNSA. J lost 8 bases, V lost 2 bases, and 9 bases had no gene match. The CDR3 DNA reads as TGTGCCAGCAGCTTAACCTCCGGGACAGGGCAGGGCTACACCTTC. The encoded protein is CASSLTSGTGQGYTF.

The chain uses TRBV27 and TRBJ1-6; D uncertain. Trimming removed 2 bases from V and 8 bases from J, with 7 bases in between. CDR1 MNHEY and CDR2 SMNVEV come from the germline V gene (reference sequence). The CDR3 is 13 amino acids. CDR3 sequence (DNA): TGTGCCAGCAGTTTAGTCCGGGATTCACCCCTCCACTTT. Amino acid sequence: CASSLVRDSPLHF.

The rearrangement uses TRBV24-1 and TRBJ1-2; no clear D. V was pared by 5 bases and J by 6 bases, with 6 bases between. The CDR3 loop spans 11 amino acids. Germline values: CDR1 KGHDR, CDR2 SFDVKD. The CDR3 nucleotides read TGTGCCACCAGTGTGGCGGATGGCTACACCTTC. Its translation is CATSVADGYTF.

This clone was seen only once. The V gene is TRBV12-3 or TRBV12-4, the J gene TRBJ1-1; a possible D gene is TRBD1 (5 bases). V lost 11 bases and J lost 1, with 14 bases in between. The CDR3 runs to 13 residues. The CDR3 nucleotides are TGTGCCGCCCGTGTGGGGCCGAACACTGAAGCTTTCTTT. It specifies CAARVGPNTEAFF.

The rearrangement links TRBV4-3 to TRBJ1-1, with D possibly being TRBD1 (6 bases). The CDR3 is made up of 15 amino acids. V was cut by 3 bases and J by 1 base, with 12 bases left in between. Germline V lookup: CDR1 LGHNA, CDR2 YSLEER. The CDR3 is CASSHARGGNTEAFF. CDR3 bases: TGCGCCAGCAGCCACGCGAGGGGGGGGAACACTGAAGCTTTCTTT.

This chain joins TRBV19 and TRBJ2-7, with TRBD2 matching 9 bases. This CDR3 region has 15 residues. Per the germline V gene, CDR1 is LNHDA and CDR2 is SQIVND (reference sequence). With V trimmed by 1 base and J by 6 bases, 7 bases remained unmatched. CDR3 in DNA: TGTGCCAGTAGTATAGCTAGCGGGACCAGTATCGAGCAGTACTTC. This translates into CASSIASGTSIEQYF.

This sequence joins TRBV30 and TRBJ1-5, with D perhaps TRBD1 (5 bases). Trimming took off 1 base at V and 1 base at J, with 11 bases between the two ends. Germline CDR1 and CDR2: GTSNPN and SVGIG (reference sequence). The CDR3 consists of 15 residues. The CDR3 is CAWSAFQGSNQPQHF. The CDR3 nucleotides read TGTGCCTGGAGTGCCTTTCAGGGAAGCAATCAGCCCCAGCATTTT.

The J gene is TRBJ1-3, the V gene TRBV10-3; D not certain. V was shortened by 4 bases and J by 0 bases, with 10 bases between the two germline ends. In germline, CDR1 is ENHRY, CDR2 SYGVKD. The CDR3 is made up of 15 amino acids. The CDR3 DNA reads as TGTGCCATCAGTGCCCCCAGATACTCTGGAAACACCATATATTTT. It encodes CAISAPRYSGNTIYF.

This chain links TRBV20-1 with TRBJ2-7; 11 positions match TRBD1. Germline V lookup: CDR1 DFQATT, CDR2 SNEGSKA (reference sequence). CDR3 length: 11 residues. The CDR3, as DNA: TGCGGGGGACAGGGGGCCTACGAGCAGTACTTC. Amino acids: CGGQGAYEQYF.

A note on this clone: One end of the junction fails to match germline, which may point to a read error. The V gene is TRBV27, the J gene TRBJ1-6; D may be TRBD1 (5 bases). The CDR3 sequence is 17 residues long. CDR1 is MNHEY, CDR2 SMNVEV, per germline (reference sequence). The CDR3 region has the DNA TGTGCCAGCAGCTTATTCTCAGGGTACTCCTATAATTCACCCCTCCACTTT. Translated, it gives CASSLFSGYSYNSPLHF.